The 28 T cell receptor beta chains below all came from one sample that was sequenced in a study of T cells in Graves' hyperthyroidism and ophthalmopathy. RNA transcripts were the template for amplifying TCR beta CDR3 regions. HTBI primers drove first-round RT-PCR of the TCR CDR3. TCRdb analysed the multiplex PCR reads with MiXCR anew, one entry per CDR3 protein. The table shows some 550,000 distinct CDR3 sequences, with 20% to 25% occurring only once. The source material was blood. The source is a man younger than 35 with Graves' hyperthyroidism.

The chain couples TRBV14 to TRBJ2-2; D is undetermined. Trimming cost V 2 bases and J 9 bases, with 19 bases left between them. Germline V gene data show CDR1 as SGHDN and CDR2 as FVKESK. This CDR3 has 16 amino acids. CDR3 in amino acids: CASSQSPTGLGRELFF. The CDR3 DNA follows: TGTGCCAGCAGCCAATCACCAACCGGGCTCGGCCGGGAGCTGTTTTTT.

This clonotype has only a few counts. This chain joins TRBV5-1 and TRBJ2-5; a weak D match, TRBD2 (7 bases). Per the germline V gene, CDR1 is SGHRS and CDR2 is YFSETQ. Trimming shortened V by 4 bases and J by 5 bases, and 15 bases separated the two germline ends. The length of the CDR3 is 14 residues. CDR3 sequence: CASSRGGADETQYF. The CDR3 coding sequence is TGCGCCAGCAGCCGAGGGGGGGCTGACGAGACCCAGTACTTC.

This rearrangement joins TRBV28 to TRBJ1-1, with no clear D. From germline, CDR1 is MDHEN and CDR2 SYDVKM. The germline V and J ends were trimmed by 7 bases and 0 bases, with 15 bases remaining between them. The length of the CDR3 is 15 residues. CDR3 sequence reads: CASIAGKLLNTEAFF. CDR3 coding DNA: TGTGCCAGCATCGCCGGCAAACTTTTGAACACTGAAGCTTTCTTT.

This clonotype was picked up many times. V is TRBV7-8 and J is TRBJ1-5; 7 bases are a match to TRBD1. Per the germline V gene, CDR1 is SGHVS and CDR2 is FQNEAQ. The length of the CDR3 is 16 residues. V was pared by 0 bases and J by 4 bases, with 6 bases of the junction left unmatched. CDR3 in DNA: TGTGCCAGCAGCTTAGCTTGGGGACAGTTTAATCAGCCCCAGCATTTT. This sequence encodes CASSLAWGQFNQPQHF. Combining the CDR3 with reference TRBV7-8 and TRBJ1-5 gives the whole variable domain GAGVSQSPRYKVAKRGQDVALRCDPISGHVSLFWYQQALGQGPEFLTYFQNEAQLDKSGLPSDRFFAERPEGSVSTLKIQRTQQEDSAVYLCASSLAWGQFNQPQHFGDGTRLSIL.

This clonotype has at least ten counts. The rearrangement links TRBV2 to TRBJ1-5, with 7 bases lining up with TRBD1. The V gene end was trimmed by 0 bases and the J gene end by 7 bases; junction bases not matched to a gene: 9. The CDR3 is 16 amino acids. Germline CDR1 reads SNHLY; CDR2 reads FYNNEI. The chain's CDR3 is CASSEARTGEGQPQHF. The CDR3 DNA follows: TGTGCCAGCAGTGAAGCGCGGACAGGAGAAGGCCAGCCCCAGCATTTT.

This clonotype was seen many times. This rearrangement joins TRBV2 to TRBJ2-5, with D perhaps TRBD2 (6 bases). Germline V gives CDR1 SNHLY, CDR2 FYNNEI. This CDR3 is 12 amino acids long. Trimming left V 11 bases short and J 5 bases short, with 15 bases between. This CDR3 is CAGRGVWETQYF. In nucleotides, the CDR3 is TGTGCCGGCCGCGGGGTGTGGGAGACCCAGTACTTC.

J is TRBJ2-2 and V is TRBV7-3; 8 bases are a match to TRBD1. The V and J ends lost 4 bases and 7 bases, in that order; junction bases with no gene match: 11. The CDR3 covers 16 residues. Germline V gene sequence: CDR1 SGHTA, CDR2 FQGTGA. The DNA of the CDR3 is TGTGCCAGCAGCTCCCAGGGGGCGGGGTTGCTCGGGGAGCTGTTTTTT. Protein sequence: CASSSQGAGLLGELFF. Full variable domain (outside the CDR3, taken from reference TRBV7-3 and TRBJ2-2): GAGVSQTPSNKVTEKGKYVELRCDPISGHTALYWYRQSLGQGPEFLIYFQGTGAADDSGLPNDRFFAVRPEGSVSTLKIQRTERGDSAVYLCASSSQGAGLLGELFFGEGSRLTVL.

This clonotype was seen repeatedly, ten times or more. This rearrangement joins TRBV6-1 to TRBJ1-1; possibly TRBD1 for D (6 bases). V dropped 4 bases and J dropped 5 bases, with 17 bases sitting between them. Per germline, CDR1 MNHNS and CDR2 SASEGT. The CDR3 runs 15 residues. CDR3: CASSGRWGAATEAFF. CDR3 sequence (DNA): TGTGCCAGCAGTGGCCGGTGGGGGGCCGCGACTGAAGCTTTCTTT.

This clonotype showed up many times. The chain carries TRBV11-2 and TRBJ2-2; D unclear. Germline V gene data show CDR1 as SGHAT and CDR2 as FQNNGV. Trimming shortened V by 0 bases and J by 1 base, and 3 bases separated the two germline ends. This CDR3 comprises 14 residues. CDR3 bases: TGTGCCAGCAGCTTAGATCAGAACACCGGGGAGCTGTTTTTT. Translated: CASSLDQNTGELFF.

This clonotype has ten or more counts. The chain couples TRBV15 to TRBJ1-3; D remains ambiguous. Germline loops: CDR1 LNHNV, CDR2 YYDKDF (reference sequence). V was cut by 0 bases and J by 0 bases, with 9 bases left in between. CDR3 size: 16 residues. CDR3 nucleotides: TGTGCCACCAGCAGAGATCGCAGCACCTCTGGAAACACCATATATTTT. It encodes CATSRDRSTSGNTIYF.

V is TRBV15 and J is TRBJ2-7; unclear D gene. Germline V gene lookup returns CDR1 LNHNV and CDR2 YYDKDF (reference sequence). The CDR3 has 14 residues. V was cut by 3 bases and J by 1 base, with 10 bases left in between. CDR3 sequence (DNA): TGTGCCACCAGCAGCTCGACGGAATCCTACGAGCAGTACTTC. Amino acid sequence: CATSSSTESYEQYF.

In this sample, this clonotype turned up many times. The junction does not match germline at one end; this may be a read error. CDR3 in DNA: TGTGCCAGCAGTTTATATGGGGGCTGCACCTCTGGAAACACCATACATTTT. Residues: CASSLYGGCTSGNTIHF. The V and J genes are TRBV28 and TRBJ1-3; TRBD1 might be the D (6 bases). Germline-derived CDR1 and CDR2 are MDHEN and SYDVKM. CDR3 size: 17 residues. The whole variable domain, remainder taken from reference TRBV28 and TRBJ1-3, is DVKVTQSSRYLVKRTGEKVFLECVQDMDHENMFWYRQDPGLGLRLIYFSYDVKMKEKGDIPEGYSVSREKKERFSLILESASTNQTSMYLCASSLYGGCTSGNTIHFGEGSWLTVV.

There are a few counts of this clonotype. Here the CDR3 reads CSRIRGRRKLMNTEAFF. Here the CDR3 DNA reads TGCAGCCGAATCAGGGGGCGCCGGAAATTAATGAACACTGAAGCTTTCTTT. The rearrangement uses TRBV29-1 and TRBJ1-1, with 8 bases aligning to TRBD1. Germline V gene lookup returns CDR1 SQVTM and CDR2 ANQGSEA. Germline trimming cut 8 bases from V and 0 bases from J; bases unmatched to any gene: 17. The CDR3 has 17 residues.

This clonotype was observed at least ten times. The V call is TRBV19, the J call TRBJ1-1; D is possibly TRBD1 (5 bases). With 6 bases removed from V and 3 bases from J, the gap between germline ends came to 11 bases. The CDR3 covers 13 residues. CDR1 is LNHDA and CDR2 is SQIVND in the germline V gene (reference sequence). CDR3 in amino acids: CASSTDTYTEAFF. The CDR3 DNA reads as TGTGCCAGTAGCACGGACACGTACACTGAAGCTTTCTTT.

At least ten counts were recorded for this clonotype. V usage is TRBV12-5 and J usage is TRBJ1-2, with 7 bases fitting TRBD1. CDR1 and CDR2 (germline): LGHNT, FRNRAP. The CDR3 spans 15 residues. The V segment lost 5 bases and the J segment 4 bases; nucleotides outside the gene matches: 10. CDR3 sequence reads: CASGSPGRGLYGYTF. CDR3 nucleotides: TGTGCTAGTGGTAGTCCAGGTAGGGGGCTCTATGGCTACACCTTC.

This clonotype was picked up many times. The V and J genes are TRBV28 and TRBJ2-2; TRBD1 might be the D (5 bases). The CDR3 has 15 amino acids. Germline CDR1 is MDHEN and CDR2 is SYDVKM. V was cut by 8 bases and J by 1 base, with 14 bases left in between. The CDR3 here is CASLTYGQNTGELFF. CDR3 DNA sequence: TGTGCCAGCCTTACCTACGGACAGAACACCGGGGAGCTGTTTTTT. Variable domain in full (rest from reference TRBV28 and TRBJ2-2): DVKVTQSSRYLVKRTGEKVFLECVQDMDHENMFWYRQDPGLGLRLIYFSYDVKMKEKGDIPEGYSVSREKKERFSLILESASTNQTSMYLCASLTYGQNTGELFFGEGSRLTVL.

This chain uses TRBV6-1 with TRBJ2-4; 9 bases fit TRBD1. This CDR3 contains 15 residues. V dropped 4 bases and J dropped 8; count of bases not matched to a gene: 9. Germline V CDR1 and CDR2: MNHNS, SASEGT. CDR3 DNA sequence: TGTGCCAGCAGTGCCCGGGACAGGGTATCGGACATTCAGTACTTC. Translation: CASSARDRVSDIQYF.

The rearrangement links TRBV2 to TRBJ2-7; 7 nucleotides match TRBD1. After removal of 6 bases from V and 0 bases from J, the junction contained 5 bases not matched to a gene. The germline CDR1 and CDR2 sequences are SNHLY and FYNNEI. The CDR3 has 14 residues. The CDR3 region is CASRLDRLSYEQYF. The CDR3 region has the DNA TGTGCCAGCAGGTTGGACAGGCTCTCCTACGAGCAGTACTTC.

The chain recombines TRBV28 with TRBJ1-1, with 7 bases lining up with TRBD1. V dropped 0 bases and J dropped 3; count of bases not matched to a gene: 4. This CDR3 is built from 15 residues. Germline CDR1 MDHEN, CDR2 SYDVKM. As DNA, the CDR3 is TGTGCCAGCAGTTTATGGAGGGGGACAGACACTGAAGCTTTCTTT. This sequence encodes CASSLWRGTDTEAFF.

The gene calls are TRBV6-2 or TRBV6-3 and TRBJ2-2; 12 bases are shared with TRBD2. CDR1 and CDR2 from the germline V gene are MNHEY and SVGEGT. The length of the CDR3 is 18 residues. V trimming: 2 bases; J trimming: 4 bases; junction bases outside the gene matches: 8. In DNA, the CDR3 is TGTGCCAGCAGTTACCTAGGCGGACTAGCGGGGATCACCGGGGAGCTGTTTTTT. It encodes CASSYLGGLAGITGELFF.

The chain is built from TRBV20-1 and TRBJ1-5; TRBD1 might be the D (5 bases). Looked up from germline, CDR1 is DFQATT and CDR2 is SNEGSKA (reference sequence). This CDR3 contains 14 residues. Deletions cut 6 bases from V and 1 base from J, with 13 bases between. CDR3 DNA sequence: TGCAGTGCCTTAGAAGGGGTCAGCAATCAGCCCCAGCATTTT. This gives the protein CSALEGVSNQPQHF.

The V call is TRBV4-1, the J call TRBJ1-1; 8 positions agree with TRBD1. Germline loops: CDR1 MGHRA, CDR2 YSYEKL. Trimming removed 0 bases from V and 11 bases from J; junction bases left unmatched: 5. The CDR3 is 13 residues long. Here the CDR3 reads CASSQDQGAMAFF. The CDR3 DNA is TGCGCCAGCAGCCAAGATCAGGGGGCGATGGCTTTCTTT.

Many counts were recorded for this clonotype. The V call is TRBV27, the J call TRBJ1-2; D call uncertain. The germline gives CDR1 MNHEY, CDR2 SMNVEV (reference sequence). The CDR3 runs to 11 residues. V gave up 6 bases and J gave up 6 bases, with 8 bases separating them. The CDR3 DNA reads TGTGCCAGCAGACTAAACGATGGCTACACCTTC. Translating gives CASRLNDGYTF.

This clonotype was recorded at least ten times. The chain is built from TRBV6-2 or TRBV6-3 and TRBJ1-6; 8 bases are shared with TRBD1. Germline V gene sequence: CDR1 MNHEY, CDR2 SVGEGT. With V trimmed by 4 bases and J by 10 bases, 6 bases remained unmatched. The CDR3 is 14 residues long. The CDR3 is CASSSGQGGSPLHF. The CDR3 nucleotides read TGTGCCAGCAGTTCCGGACAGGGAGGCTCACCCCTCCACTTT.

The rearrangement links TRBV30 to TRBJ1-1, with 7 bases fitting TRBD1. This CDR3 has 17 amino acids. V trimming: 2 bases; J trimming: 3 bases; junction bases outside the gene matches: 15. The V gene's germline CDR1 is GTSNPN and CDR2 SVGIG (reference sequence). As DNA, the CDR3 is TGTGCCTGGAGTAAATGGACAGGTGGGGAAGGGGACACTGAAGCTTTCTTT. Encoded protein: CAWSKWTGGEGDTEAFF.

This clonotype was seen ten or more times. The rearrangement links TRBV5-1 to TRBJ1-1; D may be TRBD1 (6 bases). The germline V and J ends were trimmed by 6 bases and 5 bases, with 14 bases remaining between them. This CDR3 comprises 13 residues. CDR1 and CDR2 (germline): SGHRS, YFSETQ. The CDR3 DNA reads as TGCGCCAGCACCTACAGGGACGAGACTGAAGCTTTCTTT. Its protein is CASTYRDETEAFF. The full variable domain, rest sourced from reference TRBV5-1 and TRBJ1-1, is KAGVTQTPRYLIKTRGQQVTLSCSPISGHRSVSWYQQTPGQGLQFLFEYFSETQRNKGNFPGRFSGRQFSNSRSEMNVSTLELGDSALYLCASTYRDETEAFFGQGTRLTVV.

V and J are TRBV4-1 and TRBJ2-1; TRBD1 is a possible D gene (6 bases). Germline V gene sequence: CDR1 MGHRA, CDR2 YSYEKL. This CDR3 region has 16 residues. V was pared by 1 base and J by 8 bases, with 18 bases between. The chain's CDR3 is CASSQVLWGTGYEQFF. The CDR3 DNA reads as TGCGCCAGCAGCCAAGTTTTGTGGGGAACAGGGTATGAGCAGTTCTTC.

This clonotype appeared many times. The J gene is TRBJ2-7, the V gene TRBV5-1, with D uncertain. The CDR3 length is 14 residues. V dropped 0 bases and J dropped 6 bases, with 13 bases sitting between them. Germline CDR1 reads SGHRS; CDR2 reads YFSETQ. CDR3 DNA: TGCGCCAGCAGCTTGGTGGCAGTGGGTAGCGAGCAGTACTTC. Amino acid sequence: CASSLVAVGSEQYF.